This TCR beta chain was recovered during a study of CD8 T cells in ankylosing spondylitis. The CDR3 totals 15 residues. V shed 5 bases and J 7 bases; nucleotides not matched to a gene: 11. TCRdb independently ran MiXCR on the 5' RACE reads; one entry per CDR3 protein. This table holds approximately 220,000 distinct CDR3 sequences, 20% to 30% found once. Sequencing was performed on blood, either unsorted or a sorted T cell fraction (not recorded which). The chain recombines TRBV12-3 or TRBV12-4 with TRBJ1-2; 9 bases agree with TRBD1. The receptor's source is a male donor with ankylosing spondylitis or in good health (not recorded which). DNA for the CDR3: TGTGCCAGCAGTCAGGGACAGGGATGGACCGGTGGCTACACCTTC. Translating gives CASSQGQGWTGGYTF.